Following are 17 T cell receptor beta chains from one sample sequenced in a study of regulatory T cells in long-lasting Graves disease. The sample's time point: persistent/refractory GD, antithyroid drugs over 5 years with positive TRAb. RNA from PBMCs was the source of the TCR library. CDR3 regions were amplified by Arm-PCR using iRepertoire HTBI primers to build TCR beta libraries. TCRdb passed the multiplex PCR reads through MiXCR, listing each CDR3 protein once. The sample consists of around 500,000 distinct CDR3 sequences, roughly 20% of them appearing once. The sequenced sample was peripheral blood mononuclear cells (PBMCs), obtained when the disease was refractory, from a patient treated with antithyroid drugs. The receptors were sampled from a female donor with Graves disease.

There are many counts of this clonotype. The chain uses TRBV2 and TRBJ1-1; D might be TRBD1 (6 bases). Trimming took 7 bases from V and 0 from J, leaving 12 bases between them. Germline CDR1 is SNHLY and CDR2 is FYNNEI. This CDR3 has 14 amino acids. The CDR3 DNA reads TGTGCCAGCAATGAGGACAGACTGAACACTGAAGCTTTCTTT. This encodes CASNEDRLNTEAFF.

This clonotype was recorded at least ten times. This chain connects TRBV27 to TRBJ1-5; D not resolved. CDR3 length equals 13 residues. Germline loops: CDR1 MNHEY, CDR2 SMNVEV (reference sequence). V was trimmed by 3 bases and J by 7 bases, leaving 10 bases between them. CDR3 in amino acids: CASSLSVWQPQHF. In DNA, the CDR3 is TGTGCCAGCAGTTTGAGTGTCTGGCAGCCCCAGCATTTT.

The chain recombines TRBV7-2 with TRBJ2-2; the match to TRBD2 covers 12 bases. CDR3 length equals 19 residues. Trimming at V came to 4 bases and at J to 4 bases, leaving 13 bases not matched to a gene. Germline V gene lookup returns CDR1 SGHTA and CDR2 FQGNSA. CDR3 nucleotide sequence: TGTGCCAGCAGCTCAAAGATCGGACTAGCGGGAAGTCGCACCGGGGAGCTGTTTTTT. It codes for CASSSKIGLAGSRTGELFF.

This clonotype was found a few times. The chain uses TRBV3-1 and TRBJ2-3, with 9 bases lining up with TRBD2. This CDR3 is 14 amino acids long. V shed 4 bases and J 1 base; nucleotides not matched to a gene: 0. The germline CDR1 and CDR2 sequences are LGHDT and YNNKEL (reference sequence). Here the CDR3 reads CASSRTSGTDTQYF. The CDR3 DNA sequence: TGTGCCAGCAGCCGGACTAGCGGCACAGATACGCAGTATTTT.

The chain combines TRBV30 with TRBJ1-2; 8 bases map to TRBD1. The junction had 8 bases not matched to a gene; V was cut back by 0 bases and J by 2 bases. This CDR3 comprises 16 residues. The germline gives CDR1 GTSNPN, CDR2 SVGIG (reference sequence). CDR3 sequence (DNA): TGTGCCTGGAGTGTCGGACAGGGCAGGGGGAACTATGGCTACACCTTC. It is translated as CAWSVGQGRGNYGYTF.

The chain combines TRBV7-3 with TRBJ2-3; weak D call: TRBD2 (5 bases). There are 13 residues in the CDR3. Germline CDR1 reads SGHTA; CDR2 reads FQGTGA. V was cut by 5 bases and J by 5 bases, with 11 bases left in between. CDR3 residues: CASSREGLDTQYF. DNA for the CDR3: TGTGCCAGCAGCCGCGAGGGCTTAGATACGCAGTATTTT.

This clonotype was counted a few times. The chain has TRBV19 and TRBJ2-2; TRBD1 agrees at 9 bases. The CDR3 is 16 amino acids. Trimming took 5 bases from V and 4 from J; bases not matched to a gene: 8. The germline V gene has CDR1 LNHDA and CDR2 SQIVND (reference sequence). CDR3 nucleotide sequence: TGTGCCAGTAGTCCACAGGGGGCACTGGGCACCGGGGAGCTGTTTTTT. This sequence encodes CASSPQGALGTGELFF.

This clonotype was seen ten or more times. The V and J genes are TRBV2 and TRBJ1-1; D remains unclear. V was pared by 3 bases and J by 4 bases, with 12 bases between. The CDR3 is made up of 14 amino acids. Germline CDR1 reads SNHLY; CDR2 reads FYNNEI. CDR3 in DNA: TGTGCCAGCAGTGAGCGAGAGGTCGGCACTGAAGCTTTCTTT. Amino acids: CASSEREVGTEAFF.

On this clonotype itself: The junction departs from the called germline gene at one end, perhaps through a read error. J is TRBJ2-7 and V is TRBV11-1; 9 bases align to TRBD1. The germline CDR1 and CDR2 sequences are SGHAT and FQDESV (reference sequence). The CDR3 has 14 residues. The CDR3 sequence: CASRSDRGPYEQHF. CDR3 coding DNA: TGTGCCAGCAGGTCGGACAGGGGCCCCTACGAGCAGCACTTC.

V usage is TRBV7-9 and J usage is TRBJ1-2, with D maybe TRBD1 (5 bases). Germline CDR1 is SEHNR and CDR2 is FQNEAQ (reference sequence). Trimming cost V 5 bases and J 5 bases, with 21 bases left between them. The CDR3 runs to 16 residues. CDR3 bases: TGTGCCAGCAGCGCAATTACCGACCTGACAGAGTATGGCTACACCTTC. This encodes CASSAITDLTEYGYTF.

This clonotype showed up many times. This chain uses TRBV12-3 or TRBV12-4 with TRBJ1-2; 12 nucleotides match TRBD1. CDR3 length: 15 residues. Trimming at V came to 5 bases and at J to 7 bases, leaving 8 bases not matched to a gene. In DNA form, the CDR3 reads TGTGCCAGCAGTCCAGGCGGGACAGGGGGCAGTGGCTACACCTTC. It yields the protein CASSPGGTGGSGYTF.

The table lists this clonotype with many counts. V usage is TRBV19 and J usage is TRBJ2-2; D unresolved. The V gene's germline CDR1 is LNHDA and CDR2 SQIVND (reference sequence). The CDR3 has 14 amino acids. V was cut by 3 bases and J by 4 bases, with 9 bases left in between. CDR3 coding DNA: TGTGCCAGTAGTATCCTCACATCCACCGGGGAGCTGTTTTTT. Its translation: CASSILTSTGELFF. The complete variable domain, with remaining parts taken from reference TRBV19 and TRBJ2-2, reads DGGITQSPKYLFRKEGQNVTLSCEQNLNHDAMYWYRQDPGQGLRLIYYSQIVNDFQKGDIAEGYSVSREKKESFPLTVTSAQKNPTAFYLCASSILTSTGELFFGEGSRLTVL.

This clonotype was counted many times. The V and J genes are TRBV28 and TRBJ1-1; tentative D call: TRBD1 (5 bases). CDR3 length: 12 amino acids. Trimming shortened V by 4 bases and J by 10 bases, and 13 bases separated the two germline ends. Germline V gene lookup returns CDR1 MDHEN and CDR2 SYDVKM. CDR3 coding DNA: TGTGCCAGCAGTTATCAGGGTAGCGTAGCTTTCTTT. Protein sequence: CASSYQGSVAFF.

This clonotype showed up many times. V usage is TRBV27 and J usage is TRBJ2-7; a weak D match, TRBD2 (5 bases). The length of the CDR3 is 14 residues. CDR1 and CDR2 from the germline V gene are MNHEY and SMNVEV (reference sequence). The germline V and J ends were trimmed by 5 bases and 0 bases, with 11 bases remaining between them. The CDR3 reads CASSVTSSSYEQYF. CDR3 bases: TGTGCCAGCAGTGTAACTAGTTCCTCCTACGAGCAGTACTTC.

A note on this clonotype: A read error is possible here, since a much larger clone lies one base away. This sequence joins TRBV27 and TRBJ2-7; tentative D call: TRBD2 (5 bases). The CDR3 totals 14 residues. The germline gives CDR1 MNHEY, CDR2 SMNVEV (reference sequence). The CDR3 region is CTSSLARNSYEQYF. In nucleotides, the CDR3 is TGTACCAGCAGTTTAGCGCGGAACTCCTACGAGCAGTACTTC.

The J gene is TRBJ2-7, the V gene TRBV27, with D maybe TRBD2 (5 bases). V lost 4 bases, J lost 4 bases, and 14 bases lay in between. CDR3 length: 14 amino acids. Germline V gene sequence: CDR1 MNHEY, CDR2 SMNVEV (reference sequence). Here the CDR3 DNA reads TGTGCCAGCAGTTCCGCGGGTATGCCGTACGAGCAGTACTTC. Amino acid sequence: CASSSAGMPYEQYF.

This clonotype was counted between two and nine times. Here the CDR3 reads CASSQPGTRETQYF. CDR3 in DNA: TGTGCCAGCAGCCAGCCCGGGACCAGGGAGACCCAGTACTTC. V is TRBV4-2 and J is TRBJ2-5; possibly TRBD1 or TRBD2 for D (5 bases each). The CDR3 extends over 14 amino acids. Trimming left V 3 bases short and J 5 bases short, with 13 bases between. CDR1 and CDR2 (germline): LGHNA, YNFKEQ.